This TCR beta chain was captured by sequencing in a study of shared clonotypes between healthy human individuals. Study-level points and caveats: Naive subsets generally had larger estimated richness than memory subsets. Sampling included only blood; tissue repertoires likely differ.

The study drew all its donors from Caucasian adults living in Nashville, Tennessee. CD45RA-negative memory and CD45RA+ naive subsets were split from the CD4+ cells. Profiled with immunoSEQ multiplex PCR; TCRdb holds only in-frame clones, not every one. The sample holds roughly 640,000 clones, 97% seen once. Of note for this clone: Its cognate antigen is unknown.

CDR1 is SGHRS, CDR2 YFSETQ, per germline. This CDR3 contains 13 residues. V lost 4 bases and J lost 4, with 9 bases in between. The sample taken for sequencing was naive CD4+ T cells sorted from blood. As for subset: CD45RA+ positively selected. The V gene is TRBV5-1, the J gene TRBJ1-3; no clear D. The source of this sequence is a woman aged 25 to 39 in good health. CDR3 nucleotide sequence: TGCGCCAGCAGCCCCTCGGGAGGAAACACCATATATTTT. Its protein is CASSPSGGNTIYF.